The subject of this entry is one TCR beta chain. Its antigen specificity is not known. The input lacks base qualities; no much larger clone sits a single base away. The data belong to a study of blood T cell repertoires in COVID-19 (dated by TCRdb to between 2020 and 2021). For context, the study as a whole: Samples covering the acute and convalescent phases of COVID-19 were provided by collaborators in the United States, Italy and Spain. The prospective study material was composed of cDNA or gDNA derived from T cells, B-cell-depleted T cells, or PBMCs. Deeply sampled blood TCRbeta repertoires from subjects exposed to, actively infected with, or recovered from COVID-19 were included in the dataset. The repertoires were made available in a free public database intended to serve as a resource for research on the immune response to SARS-CoV-2. Samples were obtained from the ongoing ImmuneRACE study (first 160 participants) and from over 1,000 subjects provided by 6 global collaborators. The sample metadata nearly always contained a de-identified subject ID, COVID-19 status, age in years and sex. Where available, HLA class I and class II types were taken from metadata supplied by the sample provider and were not determined by assay-based typing. Findings and caveats that apply to the study as a whole: The quantity of clinical and demographic metadata differed by source and by participant and was supplied without curation.

V and J are truncated by 0 bases and 5 bases respectively, leaving an intervening sequence of 10 bases. The CDR3, from cysteine to phenylalanine, totals 14 residues. Only the CDR3 region is kept as DNA, spanning 42 bases read in frame from base 1. CDR1 and CDR2 were assigned from the germline V gene as MNHEY and SVGEGT. TCRbeta CDR3 regions were amplified from genomic DNA using the immunoSEQ Assay, a bias-controlled multiplex PCR. Per the source publication's procedure: The number of nucleated cells in each sample was estimated by amplification of reference gene primers within the assay. Sequence reads were collapsed and filtered to measure the absolute abundance of every unique TCRbeta CDR3 rearrangement. Productive Simpson clonality was computed per sample as the square root of Simpson's diversity index over productive rearrangements. TCRdb stores this immuneACCESS table with in-frame sequences only. Part of the clones is absent; in the studies checked, under half of the shortfall reflects unresolved V genes, and no reason is known for the rest. V and J calls and clone size are given by that table; D and trimming were obtained from the DNA. Present in this sample are 150,000 to 250,000 clones, 80% to 85% of which were seen just once. The top ten hold 6% to 8% of the sample.

Participants in the prospective study were enrolled through a virtual design, were aged roughly 18 to 90 years, and lived in about two dozen United States geographic areas. To assign participants to cohorts, the prospective study relied on clinical history that participants themselves reported in a screening survey and a study questionnaire. ImmuneRACE Cohort 3 recovered participants were defined by two consecutive negative NP/OP PCR tests, healthcare professional clearance, or symptom resolution. Mobile phlebotomists in the prospective study collected whole blood, serum and a nasopharyngeal or oropharyngeal swab from every participant. Additional blood draws and questionnaires over an approximately 2-month period could optionally be provided by prospective study participants. Prospective study blood samples were shipped either frozen or at room temperature before DNA extraction.

The specimen sequenced was PBMCs or T cells enriched from blood (not recorded which). The rearranged segments are TRBV6-2 or TRBV6-3 and TRBJ1-1; TRBD1 is a weak D gene call, 6 bases matching. The origin of this receptor is a man aged 35-49 years who had recovered from COVID-19. Read as DNA, the sequence is TGTGCCAGCAGTTACTCGGCCAGGGGAACTGAAGCTTTCTTT. Translation gives CASSYSARGTEAFF.